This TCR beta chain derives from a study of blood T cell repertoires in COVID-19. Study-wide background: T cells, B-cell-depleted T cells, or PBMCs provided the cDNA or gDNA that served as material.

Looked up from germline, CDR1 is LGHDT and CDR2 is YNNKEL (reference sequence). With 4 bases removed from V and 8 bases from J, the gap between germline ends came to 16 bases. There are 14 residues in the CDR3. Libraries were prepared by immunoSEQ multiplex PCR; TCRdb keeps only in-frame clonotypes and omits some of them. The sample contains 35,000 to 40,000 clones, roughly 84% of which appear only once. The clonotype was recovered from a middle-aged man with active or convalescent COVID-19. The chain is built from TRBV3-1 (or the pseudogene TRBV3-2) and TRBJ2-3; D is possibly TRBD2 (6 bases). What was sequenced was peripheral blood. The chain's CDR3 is CASSPLWGEPTQYF. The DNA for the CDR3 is TGTGCCAGCAGCCCCCTTTGGGGGGAGCCTACGCAGTATTTT.